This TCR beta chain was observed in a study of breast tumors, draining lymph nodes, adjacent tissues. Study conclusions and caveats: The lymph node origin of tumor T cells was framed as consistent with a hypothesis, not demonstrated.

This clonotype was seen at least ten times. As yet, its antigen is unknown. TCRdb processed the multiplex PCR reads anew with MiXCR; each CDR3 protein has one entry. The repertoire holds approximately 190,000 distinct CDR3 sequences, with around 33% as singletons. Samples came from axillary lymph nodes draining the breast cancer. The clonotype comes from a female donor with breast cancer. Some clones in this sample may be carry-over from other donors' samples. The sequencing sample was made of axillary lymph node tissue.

The CDR3 spells CASSFDRVTGNTIYF. The CDR3 DNA follows: TGTGCCAGCAGCTTTGACAGGGTGACTGGAAACACCATATATTTT. The rearrangement uses TRBV11-2 and TRBJ1-3, with 7 bases lining up with TRBD1. The V gene's germline CDR1 is SGHAT and CDR2 FQNNGV. This CDR3 is 15 amino acids long. V trimming: 3 bases; J trimming: 2 bases; junction bases outside the gene matches: 4. The entire variable domain, with the rest obtained from reference TRBV11-2 and TRBJ1-3, is as follows: EAGVAQSPRYKIIEKRQSVAFWCNPISGHATLYWYQQILGQGPKLLIQFQNNGVVDDSQLPKDRFSAERLKGVDSTLKIQPAKLEDSAVYLCASSFDRVTGNTIYFGEGSWLTVV.